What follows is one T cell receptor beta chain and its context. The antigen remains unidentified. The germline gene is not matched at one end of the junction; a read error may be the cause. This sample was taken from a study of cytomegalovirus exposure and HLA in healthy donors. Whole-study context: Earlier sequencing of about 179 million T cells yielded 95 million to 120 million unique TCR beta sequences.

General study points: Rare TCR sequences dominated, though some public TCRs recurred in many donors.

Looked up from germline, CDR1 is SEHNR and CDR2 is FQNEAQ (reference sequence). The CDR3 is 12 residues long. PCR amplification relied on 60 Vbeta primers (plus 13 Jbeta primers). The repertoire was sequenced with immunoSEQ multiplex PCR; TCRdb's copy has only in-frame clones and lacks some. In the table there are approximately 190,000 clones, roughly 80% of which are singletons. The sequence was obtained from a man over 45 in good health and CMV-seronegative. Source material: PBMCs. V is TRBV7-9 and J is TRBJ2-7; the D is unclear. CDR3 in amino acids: CSSSPLSYEQYF. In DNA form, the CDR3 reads TGTTCCAGCAGCCCCCTCTCCTACGAGCAGTACTTC.